This section outlines one T cell receptor (beta chain) sequence together with its context. This CDR3 is built from 16 residues. V dropped 2 bases and J dropped 7; count of bases not matched to a gene: 11. Germline CDR1 MNHEY, CDR2 SVGAGI. This sample was included in a study of blood T cell repertoires in COVID-19. Study context: The origin of the acute and convalescent COVID-19 samples was the United States, Italy and Spain. PBMCs, B-cell-depleted T cells, or T cells provided the cDNA or gDNA that made up the material.

Participant-given clinical history determined each cohort assignment. Only in-frame clones appear in the TCRdb table, and some are missing; sequencing was by immunoSEQ multiplex PCR. Of about 170,000 clones listed, about 83% are singletons. The rearrangement uses TRBV6-5 and TRBJ2-1; 7 nucleotides align to TRBD2. The TCR was taken from a woman aged 50 to 65 in a cohort exposed to, infected with or recovered from COVID-19 (not recorded which). Material: PBMCs or T cells enriched from blood (not recorded which). The CDR3 DNA follows: TGTGCCAGCAGTTACCACCGCGGGGAGGGCCCAAATGAGCAGTTCTTC. Protein: CASSYHRGEGPNEQFF.